The 28 T cell receptor beta chains below come from one sample, sequenced in a study of CD8+ T cells in alopecia areata. Treatment of the sample: oral pan-JAK inhibitor, 5-10 mg twice daily. Investigators isolated RNA and reverse transcribed it into cDNA to act as the sequencing template. Assay used: immunoSEQ multiplex PCR; TCRdb lists only in-frame clones, some missing. The repertoire holds more than 95,000 clones, over 75% seen once, with around 10% in the top ten. This material consisted of CD8+ T cells sorted from blood, taken between weeks 30 and 35, from a patient treated with tofacitinib. These receptors were obtained from a human donor with alopecia areata.

The chain joins TRBV11-2 to TRBJ2-7; D remains ambiguous. Germline-derived CDR1 and CDR2 are SGHAT and FQNNGV. The CDR3 runs to 13 residues. V was pared by 5 bases and J by 0 bases, with 8 bases between. The CDR3 region has the DNA TGTGCCAGCAGCCCTCCGAGCTCCTACGAGCAGTACTTC. It encodes CASSPPSSYEQYF.

The V gene is TRBV7-9, the J gene TRBJ1-1; D is perhaps TRBD1 (6 bases). The CDR3 runs to 15 residues. V lost 6 bases and J lost 8, with 22 bases in between. Germline CDR1 and CDR2: SEHNR and FQNEAQ (reference sequence). The CDR3 here is CASSSPDRPGMEAFF. The CDR3 nucleotides read TGTGCCAGCAGTTCTCCTGACAGGCCCGGCATGGAAGCTTTCTTT.

This rearrangement joins TRBV7-9 to TRBJ2-1; the D is unclear. With 1 base removed from V and 9 bases from J, the gap between germline ends came to 7 bases. Germline-derived CDR1 and CDR2 are SEHNR and FQNEAQ (reference sequence). There are 12 residues in the CDR3. CDR3 protein: CASSLVLSEQFF. The CDR3 coding sequence is TGTGCCAGCAGCTTAGTTCTTAGTGAGCAGTTCTTC.

CDR3 nucleotide sequence: TGTGCCAGCAGCGTCAGGACAGGGGGCTACAATGAGCAGTTCTTC. Translation: CASSVRTGGYNEQFF. The V and J genes are TRBV11-2 and TRBJ2-1; TRBD1 agrees at 10 bases. The length of the CDR3 is 15 residues. The V gene's germline CDR1 is SGHAT and CDR2 FQNNGV. The J segment lost 3 bases and the V segment lost 5 bases, leaving 4 bases of the junction unmatched.

This clone came up once. V gene TRBV23-1 combines with J gene TRBJ2-1; 8 nucleotides align to TRBD2. TRBV23-1 is sorted into the ORF group, with uncertain function. V lost 3 bases to trimming and J lost 12 bases; unmatched junction nucleotides: 4. The length of the CDR3 is 12 residues. The CDR3 is CASSHPGGAQFF. The CDR3, as DNA: TGCGCCAGCAGTCACCCCGGGGGGGCGCAGTTCTTC.

In DNA, the CDR3 is TGTGCCAGCAGCTTGGACCGGGATTCCTTCTATGGCTACACCTTC. This gives the protein CASSLDRDSFYGYTF. The V and J genes are TRBV11-2 and TRBJ1-2; D is ambiguous. Trimming cost V 3 bases and J 4 bases, with 15 bases left between them. CDR1 is SGHAT, CDR2 FQNNGV, per germline. The CDR3 extends over 15 amino acids.

V is TRBV10-3 and J is TRBJ2-7; TRBD1 might be the D (5 bases). Between the trimmed V and J ends, which lost 0 bases and 2 bases, there was a span of 11 bases. The CDR3 extends over 15 amino acids. Germline loops: CDR1 ENHRY, CDR2 SYGVKD. The CDR3 loop is CAISESSLTAYEQYF. The CDR3, as DNA: TGTGCCATCAGTGAGTCGAGTTTGACAGCCTACGAGCAGTACTTC.

This clone was seen once. The chain has TRBV7-8 and TRBJ2-7; a possible D gene is TRBD1 (5 bases). The CDR3 spans 13 residues. Trimming removed 1 base from V and 3 bases from J, with 7 bases in between. Looked up from germline, CDR1 is SGHVS and CDR2 is FQNEAQ. The CDR3 protein is CASSLGTYYEQYF. CDR3 nucleotide sequence: TGTGCCAGCAGCTTAGGGACATACTACGAGCAGTACTTC.

The V and J genes are TRBV4-1 and TRBJ2-7; 7 bases match TRBD1. Germline lookup yields CDR1 MGHRA and CDR2 YSYEKL. The CDR3 spans 18 residues. V lost 0 bases, J lost 2 bases, and 13 bases stayed unmatched. CDR3 region: CASSQDPLLDRDPYEQYF. The DNA for the CDR3 is TGCGCCAGCAGCCAAGATCCCCTACTCGACAGGGACCCCTACGAGCAGTACTTC.

The gene calls are TRBV6-5 and TRBJ1-1; 9 bases are shared with TRBD1. There are 15 residues in the CDR3. The junction had 10 bases not matched to a gene; V was cut back by 6 bases and J by 5 bases. Germline loops: CDR1 MNHEY, CDR2 SVGAGI. The CDR3 loop reads CASRDQGQGITEAFF. The CDR3 coding sequence is TGTGCCAGCAGAGACCAGGGACAGGGTATTACTGAAGCTTTCTTT.

The chain carries TRBV7-3 and TRBJ2-3; 11 positions agree with TRBD2. The CDR3 spans 16 residues. CDR1 and CDR2 (germline): SGHTA, FQGTGA. Germline trimming cut 3 bases from V and 0 bases from J; bases unmatched to any gene: 2. The CDR3 nucleotides are TGTGCCAGCAGCTTGACTAGCGGGACGAGCACAGATACGCAGTATTTT. Its translation is CASSLTSGTSTDTQYF. Full variable domain (rest looked up from reference TRBV7-3 and TRBJ2-3): GAGVSQTPSNKVTEKGKYVELRCDPISGHTALYWYRQSLGQGPEFLIYFQGTGAADDSGLPNDRFFAVRPEGSVSTLKIQRTERGDSAVYLCASSLTSGTSTDTQYFGPGTRLTVL.

The chain couples TRBV7-3 to TRBJ2-7; TRBD1 is a possible D gene (5 bases). CDR3 length: 15 residues. V lost 5 bases and J 1 base, leaving 15 bases between the germline ends. Germline CDR1 is SGHTA and CDR2 is FQGTGA. The CDR3 reads CASSPRTGPSYEQYF. The CDR3 DNA follows: TGTGCCAGCAGCCCCCGTACAGGCCCATCCTACGAGCAGTACTTC.

This clone was seen a single time. This rearrangement joins TRBV6-5 to TRBJ1-1; TRBD1 aligns across 7 bases. The CDR3 is 15 residues long. Per the germline V gene, CDR1 is MNHEY and CDR2 is SVGAGI. V dropped 5 bases and J dropped 1; count of bases not matched to a gene: 7. The CDR3 nucleotides read TGTGCCAGCAGTCCAGGACAGGTTCCGAACACTGAAGCTTTCTTT. It codes for CASSPGQVPNTEAFF.

The sample holds a few counts of this clone. The J gene is TRBJ2-5, the V gene TRBV7-8, with 7 bases identical to TRBD1. CDR1 SGHVS and CDR2 FQNEAQ come from the germline V gene. Unmatched junction bases numbered 11, after V lost 5 bases and J lost 5 bases. The CDR3 has 15 residues. CDR3 coding DNA: TGTGCCAGCAGCGCGGAACAGGGGTACCTGGAGACCCAGTACTTC. Its translation is CASSAEQGYLETQYF.

The chain joins TRBV5-4 to TRBJ2-7, with D uncertain. This CDR3 contains 13 residues. The germline V gene has CDR1 SGHNT and CDR2 YYREEE (reference sequence). The V end lost 4 bases, the J end lost 2 bases, and 10 bases lay between the germline ends. CDR3 DNA sequence: TGTGCCAGCAGCCTGGAAAGAACCTACGAGCAGTACTTC. Protein product: CASSLERTYEQYF.

The J gene is TRBJ2-7, the V gene TRBV6-1; perhaps D is TRBD1 or TRBD2 (6 bases each). The ends were cut back, 4 bases at V and 4 bases at J, with 14 bases in the middle. CDR1 MNHNS and CDR2 SASEGT come from the germline V gene. The CDR3 has 14 residues. The CDR3 reads CASSGAGQMYEQYF. The CDR3 coding sequence is TGTGCCAGCAGTGGTGCGGGACAAATGTACGAGCAGTACTTC.

A note on this clone: Other nucleotide sequences from this sample produce the same CDR3. The chain carries TRBV27 and TRBJ2-1, with 7 nucleotides matching TRBD2. J was trimmed by 7 bases and V by 3 bases; bases with no gene match: 3. The CDR3 contains 13 residues. Germline V gene data show CDR1 as MNHEY and CDR2 as SMNVEV (reference sequence). The CDR3: CASSLMGGNEQFF. The CDR3 coding sequence is TGTGCCAGCAGTTTGATGGGGGGGAATGAGCAGTTCTTC.

CDR3 sequence: CASSQASGITYNEQFF. CDR3 nucleotides: TGCGCCAGCAGCCAGGCTAGCGGGATTACCTACAATGAGCAGTTCTTC. V gene TRBV4-1 combines with J gene TRBJ2-1; 9 bases fit TRBD2. The CDR3 has 16 amino acids. CDR1 MGHRA and CDR2 YSYEKL come from the germline V gene. Germline trimming cut 3 bases from V and 2 bases from J; bases unmatched to any gene: 5.

This clone was seen only once. The chain uses TRBV7-9 and TRBJ2-1, with D uncertain. Trimming pared 5 bases from V and 6 bases from J, leaving 5 bases between. The germline gives CDR1 SEHNR, CDR2 FQNEAQ (reference sequence). The CDR3 is made up of 11 amino acids. CDR3 DNA: TGTGCCAGCAGCCCCACCAATGAGCAGTTCTTC. Its translation: CASSPTNEQFF.

This clone was observed a handful of times. V usage is TRBV6-5 and J usage is TRBJ1-1; D perhaps matches TRBD1 (5 bases). Germline assignment: CDR1 MNHEY and CDR2 SVGAGI. V gave up 2 bases and J gave up 8 bases, with 15 bases separating them. The CDR3 loop spans 14 amino acids. CDR3 nucleotide sequence: TGTGCCAGCAGTTACCCCGGGACGGATTCGGAAGCTTTCTTT. Its translation is CASSYPGTDSEAFF.

This chain links TRBV30 with TRBJ1-4; 8 bases align to TRBD1. Trimming at V came to 1 base and at J to 7 bases, leaving 8 bases not matched to a gene. The CDR3 is 15 residues long. In germline, CDR1 is GTSNPN, CDR2 SVGIG (reference sequence). Here the CDR3 reads CAWSAPGQVFEKLFF. The CDR3 nucleotides are TGTGCCTGGAGTGCACCGGGACAGGTGTTTGAAAAACTGTTTTTT.

V gene TRBV7-2 combines with J gene TRBJ1-2, with D unclear. Germline-derived CDR1 and CDR2 are SGHTA and FQGNSA. CDR3 length equals 16 residues. V lost 5 bases to trimming and J lost 7 bases, with 23 bases between them. The CDR3 DNA reads TGTGCCAGCAGCCCTACCGGGAGGACGTGGGCGGGTGGCTACACCTTC. Amino acids: CASSPTGRTWAGGYTF. Drawing the rest from reference TRBV7-2 and TRBJ1-2, the complete variable domain is GAGVSQSPSNKVTEKGKDVELRCDPISGHTALYWYRQSLGQGLEFLIYFQGNSAPDKSGLPSDRFSAERTGGSVSTLTIQRTQQEDSAVYLCASSPTGRTWAGGYTFGSGTRLTVV.

The chain joins TRBV7-9 to TRBJ2-1; D remains ambiguous. The CDR3 is 11 residues long. V dropped 1 base and J dropped 9 bases, with 4 bases sitting between them. Germline CDR1 SEHNR, CDR2 FQNEAQ (reference sequence). The CDR3 region is CASSLGAEQFF. Written as DNA, the CDR3 is TGTGCCAGCAGCTTAGGGGCTGAGCAGTTCTTC.

V and J are TRBV9 and TRBJ2-7; D possibly uses TRBD1 or TRBD2 (5 bases each). Germline-derived CDR1 and CDR2 are SGDLS and YYNGEE. The CDR3 sequence is 15 residues long. Between the trimmed V and J ends, which lost 0 bases and 2 bases, there was a span of 12 bases. The chain's CDR3 is CASSVGGGPTYEQYF. CDR3 bases: TGTGCCAGCAGCGTAGGGGGCGGGCCTACCTACGAGCAGTACTTC.

The V and J genes are TRBV7-8 and TRBJ1-1; D is ambiguous. Germline V gene sequence: CDR1 SGHVS, CDR2 FQNEAQ. The CDR3 has 13 residues. V was shortened by 2 bases and J by 3 bases, with 7 bases between the two germline ends. The CDR3 nucleotides read TGTGCCAGCAGCTTATATGGGGACACTGAAGCTTTCTTT. Translating gives CASSLYGDTEAFF.

The rearrangement uses TRBV27 and TRBJ1-1; no clear D gene. This CDR3 has 14 amino acids. V gave up 6 bases and J gave up 0 bases, with 11 bases separating them. The germline V gene has CDR1 MNHEY and CDR2 SMNVEV (reference sequence). The CDR3 here is CASSPGRMNTEAFF. CDR3 bases: TGTGCCAGCAGCCCCGGACGGATGAACACTGAAGCTTTCTTT.

With respect to this clone: This sample includes further DNA sequences coding for the same CDR3. J is TRBJ2-1 and V is TRBV29-1, with TRBD2 matching 8 bases. Per germline, CDR1 SQVTM and CDR2 ANQGSEA. V shed 6 bases, J shed 1 base, and the junction held 2 bases outside the gene matches. The CDR3 has 13 amino acids. This CDR3 reads CSVRGGSYNEQFF. Here the CDR3 DNA reads TGCAGCGTCCGCGGGGGGTCCTACAATGAGCAGTTCTTC.

The chain joins TRBV6-1 to TRBJ2-2; 7 bases fit TRBD1. Germline CDR1 MNHNS, CDR2 SASEGT. The CDR3 spans 16 residues. Unmatched junction bases numbered 5, after V lost 2 bases and J lost 2 bases. In nucleotides, the CDR3 is TGTGCCAGCAGTGAAATTGGGACAGCCAACACCGGGGAGCTGTTTTTT. Its protein product is CASSEIGTANTGELFF.